A selection of T cell receptor beta chains follows, all from one sample in a study of TIL therapy for anti-PD-1-resistant metastatic lung cancer. Profiling relied on immunoSEQ multiplex PCR, and the TCRdb table lists in-frame clones only, not all of them. The table lists tens of thousands of clones, just over 70% of them singletons, with less than 6.5% in the top ten. The sequences come from tumor tissue, collected at baseline. These receptors were taken from a person between 25 and 79 years old with non-small cell lung cancer. Both conserved end residues are part of each CDR3. Fields, in order: clone size, V gene, D gene, J gene, CDR3 DNA, CDR3 protein. A D gene is named only where the DNA matches it firmly. Clone size is shown for a subset of rows, as once, few, many or a class of expanded clone.

clone_size: many; v_call: TRBV29-1; d_call: TRBD1; j_call: TRBJ1-1; cdr3_nt: TGCAGCGCCGGGGACAGGGAAGCTTTCTTT; cdr3_aa: CSAGDREAFF
clone_size: .; v_call: TRBV2; d_call: TRBD1; j_call: TRBJ1-1; cdr3_nt: TGTGCCAGCAGTGAAGCAGGCCAGGGGGTCGGGGACACTGAAGCTTTCTTT; cdr3_aa: CASSEAGQGVGDTEAFF
clone_size: .; v_call: TRBV5-4; d_call: .; j_call: TRBJ2-7; cdr3_nt: TGTGCCAGCAGCAGGGACTCCGCGACCTACGAGCAGTACTTC; cdr3_aa: CASSRDSATYEQYF
clone_size: .; v_call: TRBV4-2; d_call: TRBD1; j_call: TRBJ1-3; cdr3_nt: TGTGCCAGCAGCCAGTATGTTGGGACAGGGGCTGGAAACACCATATATTTT; cdr3_aa: CASSQYVGTGAGNTIYF
clone_size: .; v_call: TRBV7-8; d_call: .; j_call: TRBJ1-3; cdr3_nt: TGTGCCAGCAGCTTAAGGGCCTTGGCAGGCGCTGGCTCTGGAAACACCATATATTTT; cdr3_aa: CASSLRALAGAGSGNTIYF
clone_size: .; v_call: TRBV11-2; d_call: .; j_call: TRBJ2-1; cdr3_nt: TGTGCCAGCAGCTTACCGTGGGGTAGGGGCAATGAGCAGTTCTTC; cdr3_aa: CASSLPWGRGNEQFF
clone_size: medium-sized; v_call: TRBV5-1; d_call: .; j_call: TRBJ2-2; cdr3_nt: TGCGCCAGCAGCTTACAGAGGATTAACACCGGGGAGCTGTTTTTT; cdr3_aa: CASSLQRINTGELFF
clone_size: .; v_call: TRBV5-1; d_call: TRBD1; j_call: TRBJ1-6; cdr3_nt: TGCGCCAGCAGCTTGGTTGGGACAGCCGATAATTCACCCCTCCACTTT; cdr3_aa: CASSLVGTADNSPLHF
clone_size: .; v_call: TRBV2; d_call: .; j_call: TRBJ1-2; cdr3_nt: TGTGCCAGCAGTGAAGCCGGAGACTATGGCTACACCTTC; cdr3_aa: CASSEAGDYGYTF
clone_size: .; v_call: TRBV9; d_call: .; j_call: TRBJ2-2; cdr3_nt: TGTGCCAGCAGCTTCTGGGATGACACCGGGGAGCTGTTTTTT; cdr3_aa: CASSFWDDTGELFF
clone_size: few; v_call: TRBV9; d_call: TRBD2; j_call: TRBJ2-2; cdr3_nt: TGTGCCAGCAGCGTGTCTAGCGGGACTACCGGGGAGCTGTTTTTT; cdr3_aa: CASSVSSGTTGELFF
clone_size: .; v_call: TRBV7-2; d_call: .; j_call: TRBJ1-1; cdr3_nt: TGTGCCAGCAGCTTTGGGGGTGCTGAAGCTTTCTTT; cdr3_aa: CASSFGGAEAFF
clone_size: once; v_call: TRBV6-4; d_call: TRBD1; j_call: TRBJ1-6; cdr3_nt: TGTGCCAGCAGTGACTCGGGACAGGGGGCTTCACCCCTCCACTTT; cdr3_aa: CASSDSGQGASPLHF
clone_size: .; v_call: TRBV7-6; d_call: .; j_call: TRBJ1-2; cdr3_nt: TGTGCCAGCAGCTTACAGGGAGGTGGCTACACCTTC; cdr3_aa: CASSLQGGGYTF
clone_size: .; v_call: TRBV4-3; d_call: .; j_call: TRBJ1-2; cdr3_nt: TGCGCCAGCAGCCAAGGTGGGGGTTTGGATGGCTACACCTTC; cdr3_aa: CASSQGGGLDGYTF
clone_size: .; v_call: TRBV30; d_call: .; j_call: TRBJ2-3; cdr3_nt: TGTGCCTGGAAGGAACAGGAGGAGGCAGATACGCAGTATTTT; cdr3_aa: CAWKEQEEADTQYF
clone_size: few; v_call: TRBV10-2; d_call: TRBD2; j_call: TRBJ2-7; cdr3_nt: TGCGCCAGCAGTGAGTCGAAGCCCACTAGCGGGGCCTACGAGCAGTACTTC; cdr3_aa: CASSESKPTSGAYEQYF
clone_size: .; v_call: TRBV7-9; d_call: .; j_call: TRBJ1-2; cdr3_nt: TGTGCCACCTGGGGCTACTATGGCTACACCTTC; cdr3_aa: CATWGYYGYTF
clone_size: .; v_call: TRBV7-8; d_call: TRBD2; j_call: TRBJ2-3; cdr3_nt: TGTGCCAGCAGCTTACGAGCGGGACTCGGCACAGATACGCAGTATTTT; cdr3_aa: CASSLRAGLGTDTQYF
clone_size: .; v_call: TRBV5-1; d_call: TRBD1; j_call: TRBJ1-2; cdr3_nt: TGCGCCAGCAGCTTGGACTGGGACAGGGGGCGCTGGGACTATGGCTACACCTTC; cdr3_aa: CASSLDWDRGRWDYGYTF
clone_size: .; v_call: TRBV11-3; d_call: .; j_call: TRBJ2-3; cdr3_nt: TGTGCCAGCAGCTTAGAGGGGGTTGCAGATACGCAGTATTTT; cdr3_aa: CASSLEGVADTQYF
clone_size: .; v_call: TRBV10-3; d_call: .; j_call: TRBJ1-4; cdr3_nt: TGTGCCATCAGTGAAGAACGGAATGAAAAACTGTTTTTT; cdr3_aa: CAISEERNEKLFF
clone_size: few; v_call: TRBV6-1; d_call: TRBD1; j_call: TRBJ2-7; cdr3_nt: TGTGCCAGCAGTGGGGGGCCGGGACAGTCTTACGAGCAGTACTTC; cdr3_aa: CASSGGPGQSYEQYF
clone_size: .; v_call: TRBV4-1; d_call: .; j_call: TRBJ2-5; cdr3_nt: TGCGCCAGCAGCCAAGTCTCGGGACCACAAGAGACCCAGTACTTC; cdr3_aa: CASSQVSGPQETQYF
clone_size: .; v_call: TRBV7-8; d_call: .; j_call: TRBJ2-5; cdr3_nt: TGTGCCAGCAGCCTAGTTGAGACCCAGTACTTC; cdr3_aa: CASSLVETQYF
clone_size: few; v_call: TRBV30; d_call: .; j_call: TRBJ1-2; cdr3_nt: TGTGCCTGGAGTCATGACACCTCCGCTAACTATGGCTACACCTTC; cdr3_aa: CAWSHDTSANYGYTF
clone_size: .; v_call: TRBV30; d_call: TRBD1; j_call: TRBJ2-3; cdr3_nt: TGTGCCTGGAGTGTACTTGGGACAGGAGGGTATTTT; cdr3_aa: CAWSVLGTGGYF
clone_size: .; v_call: TRBV19; d_call: TRBD2; j_call: TRBJ2-2; cdr3_nt: TGTGCCAGTAGTCTAGCGGGATGGACCGGGGAGCTGTTTTTT; cdr3_aa: CASSLAGWTGELFF
clone_size: few; v_call: TRBV30; d_call: .; j_call: TRBJ1-4; cdr3_nt: TGTGCCTGGAGTCTAGGAGATGAAAAACTGTTTTTT; cdr3_aa: CAWSLGDEKLFF
clone_size: once; v_call: TRBV5-3; d_call: TRBD1; j_call: TRBJ1-1; cdr3_nt: TGTGCCAGAAGCGCAAACAGGGGACCTGAAGCTTTCTTT; cdr3_aa: CARSANRGPEAFF
clone_size: once; v_call: TRBV19; d_call: .; j_call: TRBJ2-2; cdr3_nt: TGTGCCAGTAGCCCACAGGGTCGGGAACGGACCGGGGAGCTGTTTTTT; cdr3_aa: CASSPQGRERTGELFF
clone_size: .; v_call: TRBV5-1; d_call: TRBD2; j_call: TRBJ2-2; cdr3_nt: TGCGCCAGCAGCTTTGGACTAGCGGGGGGCCCTGCCACCGGGGAGCTGTTTTTT; cdr3_aa: CASSFGLAGGPATGELFF
clone_size: .; v_call: TRBV21-1; d_call: .; j_call: TRBJ2-3; cdr3_nt: TGTGCCAGCAGCAAAAGGGTGACGCAGTATTTT; cdr3_aa: CASSKRVTQYF
clone_size: .; v_call: TRBV6-4; d_call: .; j_call: TRBJ1-5; cdr3_nt: TGTGCCAGCAGTGAAAGTAGCAATCAGCCCCAGCATTTT; cdr3_aa: CASSESSNQPQHF
clone_size: .; v_call: TRBV28; d_call: TRBD1; j_call: TRBJ2-2; cdr3_nt: TGTGCCAGCAGTAACAACCCTTCGACAGGGGGCGACACCGGGGAGCTGTTTTTT; cdr3_aa: CASSNNPSTGGDTGELFF
clone_size: .; v_call: TRBV28; d_call: .; j_call: TRBJ2-3; cdr3_nt: TGTGCCAGCAGTTCGACGACAGATACGCAGTATTTT; cdr3_aa: CASSSTTDTQYF
clone_size: .; v_call: TRBV7-9; d_call: .; j_call: TRBJ1-2; cdr3_nt: TGTGCCAGCAGCCCGGACGGCCTTGGGTTAGGGGGCTACACCTTC; cdr3_aa: CASSPDGLGLGGYTF
clone_size: .; v_call: TRBV6-5; d_call: .; j_call: TRBJ2-7; cdr3_nt: TGTGCCAGCAGGACCGTTCCCCGGGGGTACGAGCAGTACTTC; cdr3_aa: CASRTVPRGYEQYF
clone_size: .; v_call: TRBV30; d_call: .; j_call: TRBJ1-5; cdr3_nt: TGTGCCTGGAGCGGCCAGAATGGTCAGCCCCAGCATTTT; cdr3_aa: CAWSGQNGQPQHF
clone_size: .; v_call: TRBV18; d_call: .; j_call: TRBJ1-3; cdr3_nt: TGTGCCAGCTCACCAAGTGGCCTCCTCTCTGGAAACACCATATATTTT; cdr3_aa: CASSPSGLLSGNTIYF
clone_size: few; v_call: TRBV11-3; d_call: TRBD2; j_call: TRBJ2-2; cdr3_nt: TGTGCCAGCAGCCACCGACGGGAGGCCGCCGGGGAGCTGTTTTTT; cdr3_aa: CASSHRREAAGELFF
clone_size: .; v_call: TRBV7-2; d_call: TRBD1; j_call: TRBJ2-2; cdr3_nt: TGTGCCAGCAGCTTAGGCAGGGGGACCACCGGGGAGCTGTTTTTT; cdr3_aa: CASSLGRGTTGELFF
clone_size: .; v_call: TRBV4-3; d_call: .; j_call: TRBJ2-3; cdr3_nt: TGCGCCAGCAGCCAACAAAGCGGGAGCACAGATACGCAGTATTTT; cdr3_aa: CASSQQSGSTDTQYF
clone_size: .; v_call: TRBV27; d_call: .; j_call: TRBJ1-4; cdr3_nt: TGTGCCAGCAGTTCTGAAGCGGACAGACTACTGAGGGTTCCCAAACTGTTTTTT; cdr3_aa: CASSSEADRLLRVPKLFF
clone_size: .; v_call: TRBV5-1; d_call: TRBD1; j_call: TRBJ1-2; cdr3_nt: TGCGCCAGCAGCTACGAAGGGACAGGGGGCGTAGGCTACACCTTC; cdr3_aa: CASSYEGTGGVGYTF
clone_size: .; v_call: TRBV9; d_call: .; j_call: TRBJ1-4; cdr3_nt: TGTGCCAGCAGCGTAGGCTGGGGGGGTAATGAAAAACTGTTTTTT; cdr3_aa: CASSVGWGGNEKLFF
clone_size: .; v_call: TRBV5-4; d_call: TRBD2; j_call: TRBJ2-7; cdr3_nt: TGTGCCAGCAGCTACAACCTAGCGGGAGTTCTTCGAGAGCAGTACTTC; cdr3_aa: CASSYNLAGVLREQYF
clone_size: medium-sized; v_call: TRBV7-8; d_call: .; j_call: TRBJ2-3; cdr3_nt: TGTGCCAGCAGCCTGTGGACTTTTGGCGCAGATACGCAGTATTTT; cdr3_aa: CASSLWTFGADTQYF
clone_size: .; v_call: TRBV5-6; d_call: .; j_call: TRBJ1-5; cdr3_nt: TGTGCCAGCAGCTTGGTAGGCCCCAATCAGCCCCAGCATTTT; cdr3_aa: CASSLVGPNQPQHF
clone_size: .; v_call: TRBV6-5; d_call: .; j_call: TRBJ2-7; cdr3_nt: TGTGCCAGCAGTGAACTACAGAGCTCCTACGAGCAGTACTTC; cdr3_aa: CASSELQSSYEQYF
clone_size: .; v_call: TRBV7-9; d_call: TRBD1; j_call: TRBJ1-4; cdr3_nt: TGTGCCAGCTCTGCGGACAGGGGGGTCGAAAAACTGTTTTTT; cdr3_aa: CASSADRGVEKLFF
clone_size: .; v_call: TRBV6-5; d_call: TRBD1; j_call: TRBJ1-2; cdr3_nt: TGTGCCACCAGGACAGGGGGCAGGAATGGCTACACCTTC; cdr3_aa: CATRTGGRNGYTF
clone_size: .; v_call: TRBV5-6; d_call: TRBD1; j_call: TRBJ2-1; cdr3_nt: TGTGCCAGCAGCTACCGGACAGGGATGTACAATGAGCAGTTCTTC; cdr3_aa: CASSYRTGMYNEQFF
clone_size: .; v_call: TRBV19; d_call: TRBD1; j_call: TRBJ1-2; cdr3_nt: TGTGCCAGTAGTATAACGTCACAGGGGCCCTGGAGGGGCTACACCTTC; cdr3_aa: CASSITSQGPWRGYTF
clone_size: .; v_call: TRBV5-6; d_call: TRBD1; j_call: TRBJ2-5; cdr3_nt: TGTGCCAGCAGCTTATTGTCAGGGGGCGGCGAGACCCAGTACTTC; cdr3_aa: CASSLLSGGGETQYF
clone_size: .; v_call: TRBV19; d_call: .; j_call: TRBJ2-2; cdr3_nt: TGTGCCAGTAGTACCAGGTCGGGGGCCACCGGGGAGCTGTTTTTT; cdr3_aa: CASSTRSGATGELFF
clone_size: once; v_call: TRBV4-1; d_call: TRBD1; j_call: TRBJ1-5; cdr3_nt: TGCGCCAGCAGCCAAGGGGACAGGGGAGGGGGTCAGCCCCAGCATTTT; cdr3_aa: CASSQGDRGGGQPQHF
clone_size: .; v_call: TRBV28; d_call: TRBD1; j_call: TRBJ1-2; cdr3_nt: TGTGCCAGCGTATCAGGTTTAGGGACAGGCAAGAACTATGGCTACACCTTC; cdr3_aa: CASVSGLGTGKNYGYTF
clone_size: .; v_call: TRBV5-1; d_call: TRBD1; j_call: TRBJ2-6; cdr3_nt: TGCGCCAGCAGCCGGCGACAGGGATCTCCTGGGGCCAACGTCCTGACTTTC; cdr3_aa: CASSRRQGSPGANVLTF
clone_size: .; v_call: TRBV19; d_call: .; j_call: TRBJ1-5; cdr3_nt: TGTGCCAGCCGGACGGTTAGCAATCAGCCCCAGCATTTT; cdr3_aa: CASRTVSNQPQHF